The 20 T cell receptor beta chains given below trace back to one sample, sequenced in a study of blood T cell repertoires in COVID-19. Some clones are missing from TCRdb's copy, which holds only in-frame ones; the method was immunoSEQ multiplex PCR. The table records 150,000 to 250,000 clones, 70% to 85% of them present only once. The sample was peripheral blood. The receptors originated from a human donor with acute or convalescent COVID-19. The donor label of this sample is uncertain.

The DNA of the CDR3 is TGTGCCAGCAGCCTGACAGGGTTTGATGGCTACACCTTC. Amino acids: CASSLTGFDGYTF. The chain employs TRBV6-5 and TRBJ1-2; 7 bases fit TRBD1. The J segment lost 6 bases and the V segment lost 6 bases, leaving 7 bases of the junction unmatched. CDR1 and CDR2 (germline): MNHEY, SVGAGI. The CDR3 has 13 amino acids.

The V call is TRBV24-1, the J call TRBJ2-1; D is unresolved. Germline V lookup: CDR1 KGHDR, CDR2 SFDVKD. CDR3 length equals 14 residues. Trimming left V 2 bases short and J 7 bases short, with 11 bases between. CDR3 bases: TGTGCCACCAGTGATTCTAGACGCTCGAATGAGCAGTTCTTC. Protein sequence: CATSDSRRSNEQFF.

CDR3 loop: CAISEAGGGTDTQYF. CDR3 DNA sequence: TGTGCCATCAGTGAGGCGGGAGGGGGGACAGATACGCAGTATTTT. The J gene is TRBJ2-3, the V gene TRBV10-3, with 9 bases identical to TRBD2. Germline loops: CDR1 ENHRY, CDR2 SYGVKD. The CDR3 runs to 15 residues. V dropped 2 bases and J dropped 3; count of bases not matched to a gene: 3.

V usage is TRBV29-1 and J usage is TRBJ2-6, with TRBD1 matching over 12 bases. V was pared by 4 bases and J by 3 bases, with 7 bases of the junction left unmatched. The CDR3 runs to 17 residues. Germline CDR1 and CDR2: SQVTM and ANQGSEA. The CDR3 sequence is CSVATGTGGFGANVLTF. As DNA, the CDR3 is TGCAGCGTTGCGACTGGGACAGGGGGCTTTGGGGCCAACGTCCTGACTTTC.

This chain connects TRBV7-8 to TRBJ1-2, with a weak D call TRBD1 (5 bases). Germline V gives CDR1 SGHVS, CDR2 FQNEAQ. This CDR3 region has 16 residues. V was pared by 0 bases and J by 4 bases, with 15 bases between. Here the CDR3 DNA reads TGTGCCAGCAGCTTAGCGGGAGAGGGGACTTTCTATGGCTACACCTTC. This codes for CASSLAGEGTFYGYTF.

V usage is TRBV5-4 and J usage is TRBJ2-7; 8 bases fit TRBD2. The J segment lost 2 bases and the V segment lost 3 bases, leaving 7 bases of the junction unmatched. The CDR3 runs to 15 residues. Per the germline V gene, CDR1 is SGHNT and CDR2 is YYREEE (reference sequence). In DNA, the CDR3 is TGTGCCAGCAGCTCAAAGCGGGAGCCCACCTACGAGCAGTACTTC. Its translation is CASSSKREPTYEQYF.

This clone was observed once. This same CDR3 is encoded by further DNA sequences in the sample. The gene calls are TRBV7-2 and TRBJ1-5, with 8 nucleotides matching TRBD1. Germline CDR1 SGHTA, CDR2 FQGNSA. V lost 1 base, J lost 1 base, and 0 bases stayed unmatched. The CDR3 totals 15 residues. CDR3 sequence (DNA): TGTGCCAGCAGCTTAGACAGGGGGAGCAATCAGCCCCAGCATTTT. It specifies CASSLDRGSNQPQHF.

Only one count was recorded for this clone. The gene calls are TRBV18 and TRBJ2-1; 8 positions match TRBD2. The CDR3 contains 15 residues. Germline V gives CDR1 KGHSH, CDR2 LQKENI. J lost 1 base, V lost 1 base, and 0 bases had no gene match. CDR3 protein: CASSPLAGSYNEQFF. CDR3 DNA: TGTGCCAGCTCACCACTAGCGGGATCCTACAATGAGCAGTTCTTC.

The chain has TRBV19 and TRBJ2-3, with 11 bases that match TRBD2. The CDR3 consists of 14 residues. Germline V gene data show CDR1 as LNHDA and CDR2 as SQIVND (reference sequence). The V gene end was trimmed by 5 bases and the J gene end by 6 bases; junction bases not matched to a gene: 4. Here the CDR3 reads CASSLLAGADTQYF. For the CDR3, the DNA is TGTGCCAGTAGTCTACTAGCGGGAGCGGATACGCAGTATTTT.

The V and J genes are TRBV19 and TRBJ2-7, with 8 bases aligning to TRBD2. The J segment lost 4 bases and the V segment lost 3 bases, leaving 8 bases of the junction unmatched. Germline V CDR1 and CDR2: LNHDA, SQIVND (reference sequence). The CDR3 totals 15 residues. Written as DNA, the CDR3 is TGTGCCAGTAGTATCTCAGCGGGAGAAGCATACGAGCAGTACTTC. It yields the protein CASSISAGEAYEQYF.

The chain carries TRBV2 and TRBJ2-1, with D maybe TRBD1 (6 bases). V was pared by 7 bases and J by 6 bases, with 13 bases between. Germline V CDR1 and CDR2: SNHLY, FYNNEI. The CDR3 is made up of 13 amino acids. The DNA of the CDR3 is TGTGCCAGCAAACAGGGATATGGCAATGAGCAGTTCTTC. It specifies CASKQGYGNEQFF.

The chain couples TRBV13 to TRBJ2-3, with a tentative D call TRBD2 (5 bases). Germline-derived CDR1 and CDR2 are PRHDT and FYEKMQ (reference sequence). V was clipped by 2 bases and J by 5 bases, with 8 bases between them. This CDR3 spans 13 amino acids. The CDR3 protein is CASSLRGRDTQYF. CDR3 coding DNA: TGTGCCAGCAGCTTAAGAGGGAGAGATACGCAGTATTTT.

About this clone: This specimen includes other DNA sequences encoding the same CDR3. The chain recombines TRBV7-2 with TRBJ2-7, with D possibly being TRBD1 (5 bases). Germline V gives CDR1 SGHTA, CDR2 FQGNSA. This CDR3 has 13 residues. Trimming took 4 bases from V and 1 from J, leaving 8 bases between them. CDR3: CASSSRQSYEQYF. Here the CDR3 DNA reads TGTGCCAGCAGCTCCAGACAGTCCTACGAGCAGTACTTC.

The chain couples TRBV3-1 (or the pseudogene TRBV3-2) to TRBJ2-3, with D hard to call. Per germline, CDR1 LGHDT and CDR2 YNNKEL (reference sequence). V shed 0 bases and J shed 4 bases, with 11 bases lying between them. The CDR3 is 15 amino acids. CDR3 bases: TGTGCCAGCAGCCAAGATTTACTTCAGGCAGATACGCAGTATTTT. The encoded protein is CASSQDLLQADTQYF.

This clone was picked up one time. Other DNA sequences in this sample translate to the same CDR3. V is TRBV20-1 and J is TRBJ2-7; D unclear. Germline CDR1 is DFQATT and CDR2 is SNEGSKA (reference sequence). This CDR3 is 11 amino acids long. The ends were cut back, 0 bases at V and 4 bases at J, with 4 bases in the middle. CDR3 sequence (DNA): TGCAGTGCTAGAGATCTATACGAGCAGTACTTC. Protein sequence: CSARDLYEQYF.

This clone was counted ten times or more. CDR3 nucleotide sequence: TGTGCCAGCATCGATACAGCGGGAAGCGGCTACACCTTC. Its protein is CASIDTAGSGYTF. The genes are TRBV7-9 and TRBJ1-2; D is uncertain. The germline V gene has CDR1 SEHNR and CDR2 FQNEAQ (reference sequence). CDR3 length equals 13 residues. With 7 bases removed from V and 8 bases from J, the gap between germline ends came to 17 bases.

This sequence joins TRBV19 and TRBJ1-2; the match to TRBD1 covers 7 bases. CDR3 length equals 14 residues. The germline CDR1 and CDR2 sequences are LNHDA and SQIVND (reference sequence). J lost 4 bases, V lost 3 bases, and 5 bases had no gene match. For the CDR3, the DNA is TGTGCCAGTAGTATCTCAGGGACAGCCTATGGCTACACCTTC. Protein product: CASSISGTAYGYTF.

This sequence joins TRBV27 and TRBJ2-7; 9 nucleotides match TRBD2. This CDR3 is 15 amino acids long. Germline CDR1 is MNHEY and CDR2 is SMNVEV (reference sequence). V gave up 3 bases and J gave up 1 base; unmatched junction bases: 4. The CDR3 coding sequence is TGTGCCAGCAGTTTTAGTAGCGGGAGATCCTACGAGCAGTACTTC. This encodes CASSFSSGRSYEQYF.

The chain has TRBV5-1 and TRBJ2-1, with TRBD2 identical over 11 bases. Unmatched junction bases numbered 6, after V lost 4 bases and J lost 3 bases. This CDR3 has 16 amino acids. The germline V gene has CDR1 SGHRS and CDR2 YFSETQ. The CDR3 protein is CASSATLAGDYNEQFF. DNA for the CDR3: TGCGCCAGCAGCGCAACACTAGCGGGAGACTACAATGAGCAGTTCTTC. The whole variable domain, filled in from reference TRBV5-1 and TRBJ2-1, reads KAGVTQTPRYLIKTRGQQVTLSCSPISGHRSVSWYQQTPGQGLQFLFEYFSETQRNKGNFPGRFSGRQFSNSRSEMNVSTLELGDSALYLCASSATLAGDYNEQFFGPGTRLTVL.

This rearrangement joins TRBV19 to TRBJ1-5, with D tentatively TRBD1 (6 bases). Germline-derived CDR1 and CDR2 are LNHDA and SQIVND (reference sequence). With 6 bases removed from V and 0 bases from J, the gap between germline ends came to 12 bases. CDR3 length: 15 residues. CDR3 amino acids: CASSDRLYSNQPQHF. CDR3 coding DNA: TGTGCCAGTAGCGACAGGCTATATAGCAATCAGCCCCAGCATTTT.